The source of this T cell receptor (beta chain) is a study of neurological immune-mediated disorders. Notes on the study in general: Private repertoires in all groups were suggested by the absence of shared CDR3 amino acid sequences among expanded clones across subjects. HTLV-1-associated myelopathy led in TCR clonal expansion, while multiple sclerosis ranked lowest, below healthy controls.

This clonotype was detected many times. Its cognate antigen is unknown. Sorted libraries were made with about 1.1 million CD4+ or CD8+ T cells. Germline CDR1 DFQATT, CDR2 SNEGSKA (reference sequence). CDR3 length: 11 residues. Trimming removed 6 bases at V and 12 bases at J, with 18 bases between. The team produced cDNA through 5'RACE using 10-nucleotide random UMIs. A single record per CDR3 protein comes from TCRdb applying MiXCR to the 5' RACE reads. The table has more than 25,000 distinct CDR3 sequences, approximately 4% seen once. Source material: CD4+ T cells from blood. This receptor was obtained from a woman aged 40 to 55 in good health. The chain combines TRBV20-1 with TRBJ2-7; TRBD1 is a possible D gene (5 bases). CDR3 DNA sequence: TGCAGTGCGACCAGACTCGACCAGGGGTACTTC. Its translation: CSATRLDQGYF.